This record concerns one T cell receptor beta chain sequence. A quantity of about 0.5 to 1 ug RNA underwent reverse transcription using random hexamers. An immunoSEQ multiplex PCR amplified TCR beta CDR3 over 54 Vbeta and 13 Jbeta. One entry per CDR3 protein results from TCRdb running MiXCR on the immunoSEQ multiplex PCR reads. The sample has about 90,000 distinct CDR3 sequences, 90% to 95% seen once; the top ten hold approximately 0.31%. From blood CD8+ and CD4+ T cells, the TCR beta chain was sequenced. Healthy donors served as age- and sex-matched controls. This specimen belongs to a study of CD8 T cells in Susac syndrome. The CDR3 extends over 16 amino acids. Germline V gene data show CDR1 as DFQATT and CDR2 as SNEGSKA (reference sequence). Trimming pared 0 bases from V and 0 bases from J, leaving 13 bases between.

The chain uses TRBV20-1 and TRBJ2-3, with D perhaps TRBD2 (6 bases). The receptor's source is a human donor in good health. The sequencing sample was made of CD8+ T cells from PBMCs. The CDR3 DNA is TGCAGTGCTAGAGATCTTGGGGAGGATAGCACAGATACGCAGTATTTT. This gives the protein CSARDLGEDSTDTQYF.